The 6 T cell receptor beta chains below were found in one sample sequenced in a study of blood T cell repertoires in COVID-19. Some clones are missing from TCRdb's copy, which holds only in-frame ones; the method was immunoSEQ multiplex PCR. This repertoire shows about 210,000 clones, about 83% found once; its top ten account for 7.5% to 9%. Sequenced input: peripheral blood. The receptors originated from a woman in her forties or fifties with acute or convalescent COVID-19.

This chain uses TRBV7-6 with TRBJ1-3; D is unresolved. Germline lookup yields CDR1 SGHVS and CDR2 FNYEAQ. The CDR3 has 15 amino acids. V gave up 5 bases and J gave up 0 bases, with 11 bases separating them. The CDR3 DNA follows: TGTGCCAGCAGCCCCGTCGGGATCTCTGGAAACACCATATATTTT. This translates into CASSPVGISGNTIYF.

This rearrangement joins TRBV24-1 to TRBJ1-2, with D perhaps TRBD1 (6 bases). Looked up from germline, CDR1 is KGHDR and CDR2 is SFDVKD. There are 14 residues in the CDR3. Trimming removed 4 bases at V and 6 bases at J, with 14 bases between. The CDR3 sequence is CATSDSGTRHGYTF. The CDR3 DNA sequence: TGTGCCACCAGTGACTCCGGGACACGGCATGGCTACACCTTC.

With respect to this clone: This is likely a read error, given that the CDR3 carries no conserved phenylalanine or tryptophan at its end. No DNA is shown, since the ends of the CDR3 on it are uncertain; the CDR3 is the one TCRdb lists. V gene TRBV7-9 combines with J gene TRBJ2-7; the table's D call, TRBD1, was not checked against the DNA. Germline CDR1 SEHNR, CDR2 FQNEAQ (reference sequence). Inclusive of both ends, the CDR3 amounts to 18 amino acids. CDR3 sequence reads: CASSRDRVSSSSTSSVHL.

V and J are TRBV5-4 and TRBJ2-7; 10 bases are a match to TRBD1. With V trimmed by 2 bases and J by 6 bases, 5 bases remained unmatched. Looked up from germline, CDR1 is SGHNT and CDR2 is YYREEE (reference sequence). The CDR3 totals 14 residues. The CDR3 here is CASSFSGQGSEQYF. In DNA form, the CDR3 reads TGTGCCAGCAGCTTTTCGGGACAGGGGAGCGAGCAGTACTTC. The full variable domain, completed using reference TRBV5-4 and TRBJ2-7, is ETGVTQSPTHLIKTRGQQVTLRCSSQSGHNTVSWYQQALGQGPQFIFQYYREEENGRGNFPPRFSGLQFPNYSSELNVNALELDDSALYLCASSFSGQGSEQYFGPGTRLTVT.

The CDR3 loop is CASSLRDRAQETQYF. CDR3 in DNA: TGTGCCAGCAGTTTAAGGGACAGGGCCCAAGAGACCCAGTACTTC. This chain joins TRBV28 and TRBJ2-5, with 9 bases matching TRBD1. V lost 2 bases, J lost 1 base, and 2 bases stayed unmatched. Germline V gives CDR1 MDHEN, CDR2 SYDVKM. CDR3 length: 15 residues. The full variable domain, with the rest looked up from reference TRBV28 and TRBJ2-5, is DVKVTQSSRYLVKRTGEKVFLECVQDMDHENMFWYRQDPGLGLRLIYFSYDVKMKEKGDIPEGYSVSREKKERFSLILESASTNQTSMYLCASSLRDRAQETQYFGPGTRLLVL.

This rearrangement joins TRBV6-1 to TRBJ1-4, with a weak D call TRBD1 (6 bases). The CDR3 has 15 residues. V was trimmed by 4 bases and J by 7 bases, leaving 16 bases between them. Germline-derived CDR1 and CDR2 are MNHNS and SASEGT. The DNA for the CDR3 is TGTGCCAGCAGTGTACCGGGACACGTGCTTGAAAAACTGTTTTTT. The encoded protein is CASSVPGHVLEKLFF.